The 18 T cell receptor beta chains given below trace back to one sample, sequenced in a study of cytomegalovirus exposure and HLA in healthy donors. The PCR made use of 60 Vbeta and 13 Jbeta primers. Here immunoSEQ multiplex PCR was the method, and the copy in TCRdb shows in-frame clones only, minus some. The table lists some 250,000 clones, roughly 80% of them singletons, with 4.5% to 6% in the top ten. Sequences were obtained from PBMCs. The receptor set was obtained from a woman in her forties in good health and CMV-seropositive.

In its sample, this clone was seen once. The rearrangement joins TRBV23-1 to TRBJ1-2; D remains unclear. TRBV23-1 is filed as an ORF, its function uncertain. The CDR3 has 19 residues. Trimming cost V 1 base and J 4 bases, with 25 bases left between them. The CDR3 sequence is CASSQWNPSPQFPSYGYTF. CDR3 sequence (DNA): TGCGCCAGCAGTCAATGGAACCCGTCCCCCCAATTTCCTAGCTATGGCTACACCTTC.

V is TRBV30 and J is TRBJ1-5; D gene ambiguous. V lost 0 bases and J 0 bases, leaving 15 bases between the germline ends. Germline assignment: CDR1 GTSNPN and CDR2 SVGIG (reference sequence). The CDR3 sequence is 17 residues long. The chain's CDR3 is CAWSVPSGGNSNQPQHF. DNA for the CDR3: TGTGCCTGGAGTGTACCGTCGGGAGGGAATAGCAATCAGCCCCAGCATTTT.

The chain couples TRBV9 to TRBJ1-1, with D perhaps TRBD1 (6 bases). CDR1 and CDR2 from the germline V gene are SGDLS and YYNGEE. CDR3 length: 12 amino acids. V was shortened by 6 bases and J by 3 bases, with 9 bases between the two germline ends. The CDR3 loop is CASNYRDTEAFF. As DNA, the CDR3 is TGTGCCAGCAACTACAGGGACACTGAAGCTTTCTTT.

The CDR3 sequence is CASSAGSGYTF. The DNA of the CDR3 is TGTGCCAGCAGTGCGGGATCTGGCTACACCTTC. The chain uses TRBV6-4 and TRBJ1-2, with unresolved D. Germline loops: CDR1 MRHNA, CDR2 SNTAGT. The CDR3 has 11 residues. Trimming pared 4 bases from V and 7 bases from J, leaving 7 bases between.

On this clone: The sample has other DNA sequences that encode this CDR3 too. The chain has TRBV7-2 and TRBJ1-1; D not certain. V was shortened by 1 base and J by 1 base, with 10 bases between the two germline ends. The CDR3 has 15 residues. Germline V gene sequence: CDR1 SGHTA, CDR2 FQGNSA. CDR3 loop: CASSLVGGSNTEAFF. The CDR3 DNA is TGTGCCAGCAGCTTAGTAGGCGGATCGAACACTGAAGCTTTCTTT.

This chain connects TRBV4-3 to TRBJ2-5, with 8 bases fitting TRBD2. The CDR3 extends over 15 amino acids. Germline V lookup: CDR1 LGHNA, CDR2 YSLEER. Trimming removed 3 bases from V and 2 bases from J; junction bases left unmatched: 5. The CDR3 spells CASSHTSGIQETQYF. The CDR3 DNA follows: TGCGCCAGCAGCCATACTAGCGGTATTCAAGAGACCCAGTACTTC.

V and J are TRBV19 and TRBJ2-7; the match to TRBD1 covers 9 bases. V trimming: 0 bases; J trimming: 9 bases; junction bases outside the gene matches: 6. This CDR3 has 14 residues. CDR1 LNHDA and CDR2 SQIVND come from the germline V gene (reference sequence). CDR3 bases: TGTGCCAGTAGTATAGATCTGGGACAGGGCGGGCAGTACTTC. It yields the protein CASSIDLGQGGQYF.

V and J are TRBV6-6 and TRBJ1-2, with 8 nucleotides matching TRBD1. CDR1 and CDR2 (germline): MNHNY, SVGAGI (reference sequence). V trimming: 8 bases; J trimming: 4 bases; junction bases outside the gene matches: 15. The CDR3 is 16 residues long. The CDR3 DNA reads as TGTGCCAGCTCTGGGTGGACAGGGCCTGAAGGCTATGGCTACACCTTC. Translated: CASSGWTGPEGYGYTF.

The genes are TRBV5-6 and TRBJ1-1; TRBD1 is a possible D gene (5 bases). Germline CDR1 and CDR2: SGHDT and YYEEEE. This CDR3 has 16 amino acids. V shed 0 bases and J shed 1 base, with 13 bases lying between them. CDR3 sequence (DNA): TGTGCCAGCAGCTTGGAACGGGGGGGGTGGAACACTGAAGCTTTCTTT. It is translated as CASSLERGGWNTEAFF.

V is TRBV9 and J is TRBJ2-1; tentative D call: TRBD2 (5 bases). The CDR3 is made up of 15 amino acids. In germline, CDR1 is SGDLS, CDR2 YYNGEE. Between the trimmed V and J ends, which lost 3 bases and 3 bases, there was a span of 13 bases. The CDR3 nucleotides read TGTGCCAGCAGCGGTCTAGCAAGCATCTACAATGAGCAGTTCTTC. Amino acid sequence: CASSGLASIYNEQFF.

The genes are TRBV19 and TRBJ1-2, with D possibly being TRBD1 (5 bases). Germline V gene sequence: CDR1 LNHDA, CDR2 SQIVND (reference sequence). V was clipped by 4 bases and J by 1 base, with 7 bases between them. This CDR3 comprises 13 residues. This CDR3 reads CASSRQINYGYTF. DNA of the CDR3: TGTGCCAGTAGTAGACAGATTAACTATGGCTACACCTTC.

The chain combines TRBV9 with TRBJ1-2; maybe TRBD1 (5 bases). V dropped 5 bases and J dropped 7 bases, with 21 bases sitting between them. The CDR3 is 15 amino acids. Per the germline V gene, CDR1 is SGDLS and CDR2 is YYNGEE. This CDR3 is CASRLNPGGGSGYTF. The CDR3 nucleotides are TGTGCCAGCAGACTTAACCCCGGGGGGGGATCTGGCTACACCTTC.

The chain is built from TRBV6-1 and TRBJ2-7, with 7 positions matching TRBD1. This CDR3 spans 14 amino acids. V lost 6 bases and J lost 5; bases outside the gene matches: 10. Germline-derived CDR1 and CDR2 are MNHNS and SASEGT. The CDR3, as DNA: TGTGCCAGCAGCCAACTCCGGGACAGCAACGAGCAGTACTTC. Protein sequence: CASSQLRDSNEQYF.

The chain links TRBV5-1 to TRBJ2-2; TRBD2 is a possible D gene (6 bases). V was pared by 0 bases and J by 2 bases, with 8 bases between. This CDR3 spans 15 amino acids. Germline CDR1 and CDR2: SGHRS and YFSETQ. Here the CDR3 reads CASSLGGINTGELFF. CDR3 bases: TGCGCCAGCAGCTTGGGCGGGATCAACACCGGGGAGCTGTTTTTT.

The chain recombines TRBV7-9 with TRBJ2-3; 7 nucleotides align to TRBD2. The V gene's germline CDR1 is SEHNR and CDR2 FQNEAQ (reference sequence). The CDR3 length is 15 residues. Germline trimming cut 5 bases from V and 2 bases from J; bases unmatched to any gene: 7. CDR3 loop: CASSAPGTTTDTQYF. The CDR3 nucleotides are TGTGCCAGCAGCGCCCCCGGGACTACCACAGATACGCAGTATTTT.

V gene TRBV6-4 combines with J gene TRBJ1-4; 9 bases map to TRBD1. The length of the CDR3 is 14 residues. Germline assignment: CDR1 MRHNA and CDR2 SNTAGT. V lost 9 bases and J lost 5; bases outside the gene matches: 7. The CDR3 DNA sequence: TGTGCCAGGCTGTTGGGACAGGGAAATGAAAAACTGTTTTTT. Amino acid sequence: CARLLGQGNEKLFF.

This chain connects TRBV7-9 to TRBJ1-4, with a possible D match to TRBD1 (5 bases). Germline V CDR1 and CDR2: SEHNR, FQNEAQ (reference sequence). With 7 bases removed from V and 0 bases from J, the gap between germline ends came to 9 bases. The CDR3 spans 14 residues. The CDR3 region has the DNA TGTGCCAGCACACAGGCGACAACTAATGAAAAACTGTTTTTT. Its protein product is CASTQATTNEKLFF.

The chain carries TRBV4-3 and TRBJ1-2; a possible D gene is TRBD1 (5 bases). The CDR3 loop spans 15 amino acids. Trimming stripped 3 bases from V and 4 bases from J, with 15 bases between. Germline V gene data show CDR1 as LGHNA and CDR2 as YSLEER. The CDR3 sequence: CASSQGRGVSYGYTF. The CDR3 nucleotides are TGCGCCAGCAGCCAGGGGAGGGGTGTCTCCTATGGCTACACCTTC.